Below are 12 T cell receptor beta chains sequenced from a single sample in a study of T cell repertoires in cytomegalovirus infection. A single record per CDR3 protein comes from TCRdb applying MiXCR to the reads. The sample lists about 830,000 distinct CDR3 sequences, less than 35% occurring once. What these receptors recognize is not known. The sequencing here drew on cultured CD8+ T cells from PBMCs, taken from culture after CMV antigen stimulation. Every receptor here comes from a human donor in good health (CMV status not recorded). Some clones in this sample may be carry-over from other donors' samples.

The sample holds many counts of this clonotype. This sequence joins TRBV11-1 and TRBJ2-4; D not certain. Germline V CDR1 and CDR2: SGHAT, FQDESV (reference sequence). Trimming shortened V by 0 bases and J by 1 base, and 7 bases separated the two germline ends. This CDR3 contains 15 residues. The CDR3 nucleotides are TGTGCCAGCAGCTTAGCGGATCGGGCCAAAAACATTCAGTACTTC. Translating it yields CASSLADRAKNIQYF.

For the CDR3, the DNA is TGTGCCAGCAGTTTATCCTTTCTAATTCAACGAAACTATGGCTACACCTTC. This translates into CASSLSFLIQRNYGYTF. The chain is built from TRBV6-2 or TRBV6-3 and TRBJ1-2; D is uncertain. In germline, CDR1 is MNHEY, CDR2 SVGEGT. CDR3 length: 17 amino acids. V lost 4 bases and J lost 2, with 20 bases in between.

This clonotype was picked up a small number of times. The chain employs TRBV7-8 and TRBJ2-5; D call uncertain. Trimming left V 4 bases short and J 0 bases short, with 15 bases between. This CDR3 comprises 16 residues. Germline assignment: CDR1 SGHVS and CDR2 FQNEAQ. The CDR3 DNA reads as TGTGCCAGCAGCTCCCCCCCGACTGGGCACCAAGAGACCCAGTACTTC. Translated, it gives CASSSPPTGHQETQYF.

In DNA, the CDR3 is TGTGCCAGCAGCCAGACAAACGATGGCTCCTATAATTCACCCCTCCACTTT. This sequence encodes CASSQTNDGSYNSPLHF. The chain combines TRBV7-9 with TRBJ1-6; D unclear. Per the germline V gene, CDR1 is SEHNR and CDR2 is FQNEAQ (reference sequence). This CDR3 has 17 residues. Trimming took off 5 bases at V and 0 bases at J, with 14 bases between the two ends.

The chain joins TRBV6-2 or TRBV6-3 to TRBJ2-5, with 9 bases lining up with TRBD1. Germline-derived CDR1 and CDR2 are MNHEY and SVGEGT. This CDR3 is 14 amino acids long. V gave up 6 bases and J gave up 4 bases; unmatched junction bases: 6. For the CDR3, the DNA is TGTGCCAGCAGAAAAGGGACAGGGAGAGAGACCCAGTACTTC. Translation gives CASRKGTGRETQYF.

The genes are TRBV12-3 or TRBV12-4 and TRBJ2-3; D not resolved. The V and J ends lost 1 base and 5 bases respectively, with 7 bases between them. The CDR3 has 13 amino acids. CDR3 in DNA: TGTGCCAGCAGTTTAGAGGGTCGAGATACGCAGTATTTT. Translation: CASSLEGRDTQYF.

This clonotype has ten or more counts. The V and J genes are TRBV6-1 and TRBJ2-6; the match to TRBD1 covers 8 bases. The CDR3 covers 18 residues. J was trimmed by 0 bases and V by 8 bases; bases with no gene match: 12. Per germline, CDR1 MNHNS and CDR2 SASEGT. For the CDR3, the DNA is TGTGCCAGCGGCTCTTTGGACAGGGCACCCTCTGGGGCCAACGTCCTGACTTTC. Translation gives CASGSLDRAPSGANVLTF.

This clonotype was detected a few times. V gene TRBV2 combines with J gene TRBJ2-5, with 15 bases fitting TRBD2. Germline trimming cut 5 bases from V and 0 bases from J; bases unmatched to any gene: 7. Germline lookup yields CDR1 SNHLY and CDR2 FYNNEI. This CDR3 has 18 residues. DNA of the CDR3: TGTGCCAGCAGTACCCGGACTAGCGGGGGGGCAGACCAAGAGACCCAGTACTTC. Residues: CASSTRTSGGADQETQYF.

This clonotype occurred a few times. The CDR3 is CASSLTAAPISTDTQYF. CDR3 DNA: TGTGCCAGCAGCTTAACGGCAGCACCAATTAGCACAGATACGCAGTATTTT. The rearrangement links TRBV7-6 to TRBJ2-3; D remains ambiguous. This CDR3 has 17 amino acids. The germline V and J ends were trimmed by 2 bases and 0 bases, with 15 bases remaining between them. CDR1 and CDR2 from the germline V gene are SGHVS and FNYEAQ.

This clonotype was seen only once. The rearrangement uses TRBV9 and TRBJ2-5, with TRBD1 matching 8 bases. CDR3 length equals 17 residues. CDR1 is SGDLS and CDR2 is YYNGEE in the germline V gene. V shed 4 bases, J shed 3 bases, and the junction held 14 bases outside the gene matches. The CDR3 nucleotides are TGTGCCAGCAGCACCCATCTGGACAGGGTTTTGGAAGAGACCCAGTACTTC. It encodes CASSTHLDRVLEETQYF.

The rearrangement links TRBV2 to TRBJ2-2; D is uncertain. The V and J ends lost 2 bases and 0 bases respectively, with 7 bases between them. This CDR3 comprises 15 residues. Looked up from germline, CDR1 is SNHLY and CDR2 is FYNNEI. Written as DNA, the CDR3 is TGTGCCAGCAGTGAATACCTCGCGAACACCGGGGAGCTGTTTTTT. It yields the protein CASSEYLANTGELFF.

The chain recombines TRBV20-1 with TRBJ1-2, with D tentatively TRBD1 (6 bases). This CDR3 comprises 16 residues. V was clipped by 0 bases and J by 4 bases, with 18 bases between them. Germline CDR1 DFQATT, CDR2 SNEGSKA (reference sequence). CDR3 sequence (DNA): TGCAGTGCTAGAGACGGGCAGGGGTCCCCCGGCTATGGCTACACCTTC. The encoded protein is CSARDGQGSPGYGYTF.